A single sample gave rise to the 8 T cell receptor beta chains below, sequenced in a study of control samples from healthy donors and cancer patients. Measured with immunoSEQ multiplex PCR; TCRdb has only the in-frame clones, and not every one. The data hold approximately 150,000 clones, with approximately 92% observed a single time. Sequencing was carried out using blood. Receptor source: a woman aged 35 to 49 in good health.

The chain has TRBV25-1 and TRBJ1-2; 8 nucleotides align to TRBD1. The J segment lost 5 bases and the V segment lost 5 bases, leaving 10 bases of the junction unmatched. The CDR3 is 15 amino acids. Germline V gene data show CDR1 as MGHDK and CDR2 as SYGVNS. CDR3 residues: CASSRGQGNGYGYTF. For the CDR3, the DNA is TGTGCCAGCAGTAGAGGACAGGGAAATGGTTATGGCTACACCTTC.

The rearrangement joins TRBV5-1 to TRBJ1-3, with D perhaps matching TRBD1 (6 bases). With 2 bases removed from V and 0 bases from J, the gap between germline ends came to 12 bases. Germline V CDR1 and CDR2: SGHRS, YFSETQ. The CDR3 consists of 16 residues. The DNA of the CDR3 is TGCGCCAGCAGCTTTGGAGGGGGTCTCTCTGGAAACACCATATATTTT. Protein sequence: CASSFGGGLSGNTIYF.

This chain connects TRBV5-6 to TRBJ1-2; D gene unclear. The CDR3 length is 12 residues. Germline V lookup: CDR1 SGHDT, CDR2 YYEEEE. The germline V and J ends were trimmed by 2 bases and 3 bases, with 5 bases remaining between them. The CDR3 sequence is CASSFQDYGYTF. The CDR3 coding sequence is TGTGCCAGCAGCTTCCAGGACTATGGCTACACCTTC.

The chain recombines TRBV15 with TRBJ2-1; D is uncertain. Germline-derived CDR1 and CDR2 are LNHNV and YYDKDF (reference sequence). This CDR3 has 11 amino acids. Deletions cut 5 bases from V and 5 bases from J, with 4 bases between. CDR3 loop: CATSRHNEQFF. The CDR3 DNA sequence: TGTGCCACCAGCCGACACAATGAGCAGTTCTTC.

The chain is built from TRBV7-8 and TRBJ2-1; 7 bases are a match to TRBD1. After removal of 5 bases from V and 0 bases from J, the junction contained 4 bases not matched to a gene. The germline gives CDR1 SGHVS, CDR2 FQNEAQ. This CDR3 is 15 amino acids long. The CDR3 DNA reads TGTGCCAGCAGCCCTAAGGGGGCCTCCTACAATGAGCAGTTCTTC. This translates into CASSPKGASYNEQFF.

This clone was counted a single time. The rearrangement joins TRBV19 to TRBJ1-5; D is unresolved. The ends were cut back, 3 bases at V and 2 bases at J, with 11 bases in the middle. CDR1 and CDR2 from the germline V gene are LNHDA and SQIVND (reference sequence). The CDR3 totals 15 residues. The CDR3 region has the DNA TGTGCCAGTAGTATGGCGGGTTATGGCAATCAGCCCCAGCATTTT. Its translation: CASSMAGYGNQPQHF.

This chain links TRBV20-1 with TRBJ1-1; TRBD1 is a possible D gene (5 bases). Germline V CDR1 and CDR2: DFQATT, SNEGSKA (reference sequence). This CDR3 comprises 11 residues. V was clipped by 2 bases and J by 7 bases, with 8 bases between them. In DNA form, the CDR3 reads TGCAGTGCTAGACGGGGGGATGAAGCTTTCTTT. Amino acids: CSARRGDEAFF.

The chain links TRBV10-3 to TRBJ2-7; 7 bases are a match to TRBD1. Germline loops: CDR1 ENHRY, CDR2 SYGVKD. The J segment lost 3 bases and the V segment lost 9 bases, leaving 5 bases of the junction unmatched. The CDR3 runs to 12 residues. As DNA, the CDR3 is TGTGCCATAGGAGACAGGGACTACGAGCAGTACTTC. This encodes CAIGDRDYEQYF.